The rows below give T cell receptor beta chains drawn from one sample of a study of blood T cell repertoires in COVID-19. Repertoires were generated with immunoSEQ multiplex PCR, while TCRdb's copy carries only in-frame clones and drops some. The sample shows some 120,000 clones, around three quarters of them seen only once. The sequencing input was peripheral blood. Receptors originate from a human donor in a cohort sampled during active COVID-19. CDR3s include the opening cysteine and the closing phenylalanine or tryptophan. Each record gives: V gene, D gene, J gene, clone size, CDR3 protein, CDR3 DNA. The D gene is left open where the match is weak. A clone size is listed for some rows: how often the clone was seen (once, few, many), or a class if it is expanded.

TRBV2	TRBD1	TRBJ2-5	NA	CASSGRTGQETQYF	TGTGCCAGCAGTGGTCGGACAGGCCAAGAGACCCAGTACTTC
TRBV18	TRBD1	TRBJ2-7	NA	CASSPDRFREQYF	TGTGCCAGCTCACCGGACAGGTTTCGGGAGCAGTACTTC
TRBV10-2	TRBD2	TRBJ2-1	NA	CAAKGAGGRNEQFF	TGCGCCGCCAAAGGAGCGGGGGGGCGGAATGAGCAGTTCTTC
TRBV28	NA	TRBJ1-5	few	CASNPGDQPQHF	TGTGCCAGCAACCCCGGGGATCAGCCCCAGCATTTT
TRBV27	TRBD1	TRBJ2-2	once	CASSLVMGQGNSGELFF	TGTGCCAGCAGTTTAGTTATGGGACAGGGGAATTCCGGGGAGCTGTTTTTT
TRBV6-6	NA	TRBJ1-5	NA	CASSYGPNIFEPQHF	TGTGCCAGCAGTTACGGGCCTAACATATTTGAGCCCCAGCATTTT
TRBV3-1/TRBV3-2	TRBD1	TRBJ1-1	once	CASSLTGEPEAFF	TGTGCCAGCAGCCTTACAGGGGAGCCTGAAGCTTTCTTT
TRBV5-1	NA	TRBJ1-4	once	CASSPQGHAANEKLFF	TGCGCCAGCAGCCCCCAGGGCCATGCAGCTAATGAAAAACTGTTTTTT
TRBV11-3	NA	TRBJ2-5	NA	CASSLGRGATETQYF	TGTGCCAGCAGCTTAGGGCGCGGGGCCACAGAGACCCAGTACTTC
TRBV7-8	NA	TRBJ2-7	few	CASSLSGSYEQYF	TGTGCCAGCAGCTTGTCAGGGTCTTACGAGCAGTACTTC
TRBV19	NA	TRBJ1-5	NA	CASHPRVLSNQPQHF	TGTGCCAGCCATCCGAGGGTTCTTAGCAATCAGCCCCAGCATTTT
TRBV6-6	TRBD2	TRBJ2-2	few	CASSQPWTSGATGELFF	TGTGCCAGCAGTCAACCCTGGACTAGCGGGGCCACCGGGGAGCTGTTTTTT
TRBV30	NA	TRBJ1-2	NA	CAWSVSGINYGYTF	TGTGCCTGGAGTGTATCAGGAATTAACTATGGCTACACCTTC
TRBV4-1	NA	TRBJ2-1	NA	CASSQDIQGFMNEQFF	TGCGCCAGCAGCCAAGATATCCAGGGCTTTATGAATGAGCAGTTCTTC
TRBV11-2	TRBD1	TRBJ1-1	NA	CASSLVDRGTEAFF	TGTGCCAGCAGCTTAGTCGACAGGGGCACTGAAGCTTTCTTT
TRBV6-5	NA	TRBJ1-1	NA	CASSSQNLRHEAFF	TGTGCCAGCAGTTCACAGAATCTCCGCCATGAAGCTTTCTTT
TRBV7-9	NA	TRBJ2-5	NA	CASSPTFGGNQETQYF	TGTGCCAGCAGCCCCACCTTCGGGGGAAACCAAGAGACCCAGTACTTC
TRBV25-1	TRBD1	TRBJ1-2	NA	CASSDPGTAVYSYTF	TGTGCCAGCAGTGATCCCGGGACAGCGGTGTACAGCTACACCTTC
TRBV19	NA	TRBJ1-4	NA	CASSFASTINEKLFF	TGTGCCAGTAGTTTCGCCTCGACTATTAATGAAAAACTGTTTTTT
TRBV4-1	TRBD1	TRBJ1-2	NA	CASSLRRTGDHGYTF	TGCGCCAGCAGCCTCAGACGGACAGGAGACCATGGCTACACCTTC
TRBV19	NA	TRBJ2-3	NA	CASRPSAITDTQYF	TGTGCCAGTAGGCCAAGCGCAATCACAGATACGCAGTATTTT
TRBV29-1	TRBD1	TRBJ2-7	NA	CSVGRLTGDEQYF	TGCAGCGTTGGGCGCCTCACAGGGGACGAGCAGTACTTC
TRBV7-9	NA	TRBJ1-4	few	CASSHGRGGEKLFF	TGTGCCAGCAGCCACGGCAGGGGTGGGGAAAAACTGTTTTTT
TRBV10-3	NA	TRBJ2-2	NA	CAISELGAETGELFF	TGTGCCATCAGTGAGTTAGGTGCGGAGACCGGGGAGCTGTTTTTT
TRBV4-1	NA	TRBJ2-7	NA	CASSQTTGSYEQYF	TGCGCCAGCAGCCAAACGACGGGATCCTACGAGCAGTACTTC
TRBV11-2	TRBD1	TRBJ1-1	medium-sized	CASSPSTDRGENTEAFF	TGTGCCAGCAGCCCTAGTACTGACAGGGGCGAGAACACTGAAGCTTTCTTT
TRBV9	TRBD2	TRBJ2-3	NA	CASSLGLAGGQGTDTQYF	TGTGCCAGCAGCTTAGGACTAGCGGGGGGGCAAGGCACAGATACGCAGTATTTT
TRBV6-5	TRBD1	TRBJ1-1	NA	CASSYSGQAEFSEAFF	TGTGCCAGCAGTTACTCGGGACAGGCTGAGTTTTCTGAAGCTTTCTTT
TRBV7-2	NA	TRBJ2-7	NA	CASSPGGQYF	TGTGCCAGCAGCCCCGGTGGGCAGTACTTC
TRBV9	NA	TRBJ2-7	NA	CASSGGTEYYEQYF	TGTGCCAGCAGCGGCGGGACCGAATACTACGAGCAGTACTTC
TRBV5-4	NA	TRBJ1-1	few	CASSLAENTEAFF	TGTGCCAGCAGCTTGGCAGAGAACACTGAAGCTTTCTTT
TRBV3-1/TRBV3-2	TRBD2	TRBJ2-2	NA	CASSQGLAGDTGELFF	TGTGCCAGCAGCCAAGGCCTAGCGGGGGACACCGGGGAGCTGTTTTTT
TRBV4-1	NA	TRBJ2-7	NA	CASSLNGRYEQYF	TGCGCCAGCAGCCTCAATGGCCGCTACGAGCAGTACTTC
TRBV12-3/TRBV12-4	NA	TRBJ1-1	NA	CASSPTGNTEAFF	TGTGCCAGCAGTCCCACAGGGAACACTGAAGCTTTCTTT
TRBV19	TRBD2	TRBJ2-3	NA	CASSTLSSGGDTQYF	TGTGCCAGTAGTACTCTATCTTCGGGAGGCGATACGCAGTATTTT
TRBV7-9	NA	TRBJ1-4	NA	CASSRSNEKLFF	TGTGCCAGCAGCCGTTCTAATGAAAAACTGTTTTTT
TRBV6-6	NA	TRBJ2-3	NA	CASSYQGGDTDTQYF	TGTGCCAGCAGTTACCAGGGTGGGGATACAGATACGCAGTATTTT
TRBV18	NA	TRBJ2-2	NA	CASSPPPPGSTGELFF	TGTGCCAGCTCACCACCGCCCCCGGGTTCGACCGGGGAGCTGTTTTTT
TRBV5-1	NA	TRBJ1-2	NA	CASSTQEANYGYTF	TGCGCCAGCAGCACCCAGGAAGCTAACTATGGCTACACCTTC
TRBV7-9	NA	TRBJ2-7	NA	CASSYQGSYEQYF	TGTGCCAGCAGTTACCAGGGGTCCTACGAGCAGTACTTC
TRBV3-1/TRBV3-2	TRBD1	TRBJ2-2	NA	CASSQAWGQVGTGELFF	TGTGCCAGCAGCCAAGCCTGGGGACAGGTCGGCACCGGGGAGCTGTTTTTT
TRBV6-4	NA	TRBJ1-1	few	CASSATDRNTEAFF	TGTGCCAGCAGTGCCACCGACAGGAACACTGAAGCTTTCTTT
TRBV6-1	NA	TRBJ1-5	NA	CASSDPDRSNQPQHF	TGTGCCAGCAGTGATCCCGACAGATCCAATCAGCCCCAGCATTTT
TRBV12-2	NA	TRBJ1-2	NA	CASRCPTGAPTNYGYTF	TGTGCAAGTCGCTGTCCTACAGGGGCCCCGACTAACTATGGCTACACCTTC
TRBV7-9	TRBD1	TRBJ2-6	NA	CASSDNKGAGANVLTF	TGTGCCAGCAGCGATAATAAGGGGGCCGGGGCCAACGTCCTGACTTTC
TRBV28	NA	TRBJ1-5	once	CASSLSRGGYSNQPQHF	TGTGCCAGCAGTTTAAGTCGGGGAGGCTATAGCAATCAGCCCCAGCATTTT
TRBV30	NA	TRBJ1-5	NA	CAWTGANLSNQPQHF	TGTGCCTGGACAGGGGCAAACCTTAGCAATCAGCCCCAGCATTTT
TRBV5-1	NA	TRBJ2-5	NA	CASSFSPLEGKETQYF	TGCGCCAGCAGCTTTTCCCCTTTGGAGGGGAAAGAGACCCAGTACTTC
TRBV10-3	NA	TRBJ1-2	many	CAISPQGYGYTF	TGTGCCATCAGTCCACAGGGCTATGGCTACACCTTC
TRBV7-2	TRBD1	TRBJ1-1	NA	CASSFPGQGRTEAFF	TGTGCCAGCAGCTTCCCGGGACAGGGCCGGACTGAAGCTTTCTTT
TRBV11-2	TRBD1	TRBJ1-2	NA	CASSLDPTGWGYTF	TGTGCCAGCAGCTTAGACCCGACAGGGTGGGGCTACACCTTC
TRBV6-1	NA	TRBJ1-1	NA	CASSEGGLREAFF	TGTGCCAGCAGTGAAGGGGGACTACGTGAAGCTTTCTTT
TRBV19	NA	TRBJ2-2	NA	CASSPGGVRTGELFF	TGTGCCAGTAGTCCCGGCGGGGTAAGAACCGGGGAGCTGTTTTTT